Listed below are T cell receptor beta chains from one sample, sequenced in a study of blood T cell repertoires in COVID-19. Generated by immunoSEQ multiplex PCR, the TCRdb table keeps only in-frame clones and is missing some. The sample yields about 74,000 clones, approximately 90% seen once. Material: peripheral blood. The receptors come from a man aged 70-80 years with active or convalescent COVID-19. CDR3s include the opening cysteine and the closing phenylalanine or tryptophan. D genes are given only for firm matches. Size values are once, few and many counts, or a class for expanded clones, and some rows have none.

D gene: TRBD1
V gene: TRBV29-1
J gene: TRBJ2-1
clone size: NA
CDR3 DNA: TGCAGCGTGATGGGTCCGGGACAGTACTACAATGAGCAGTTCTTC
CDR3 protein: CSVMGPGQYYNEQFF

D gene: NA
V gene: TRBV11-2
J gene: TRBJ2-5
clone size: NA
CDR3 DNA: TGTGCCAGCAGCTCCGTGGAGACCCAGTACTTC
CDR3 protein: CASSSVETQYF

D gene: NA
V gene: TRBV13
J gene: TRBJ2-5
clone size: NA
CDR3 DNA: TGTGCCAGCAGCAACCGACAGGTCCCAGGGGACTTC
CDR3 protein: CASSNRQVPGDF

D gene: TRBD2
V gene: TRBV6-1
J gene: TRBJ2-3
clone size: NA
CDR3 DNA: TGTGCCAGCAGTGAATTCAGGACTAGCTACGGGTCAGATACGCAGTATTTT
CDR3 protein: CASSEFRTSYGSDTQYF

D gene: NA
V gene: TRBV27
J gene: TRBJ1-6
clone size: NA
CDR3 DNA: TGTGCCACCCGGACAGATTATAATTCACCCCTCCACTTT
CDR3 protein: CATRTDYNSPLHF

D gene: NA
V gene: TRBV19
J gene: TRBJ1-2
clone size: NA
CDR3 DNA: TGTGCCAGTAAGAGTCCTTATGGCTACACCTTC
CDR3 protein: CASKSPYGYTF

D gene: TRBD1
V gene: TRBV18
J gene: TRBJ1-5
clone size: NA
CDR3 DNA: TGTGCCAGCTCACCAACAGGGGGCCCTTATAGCAATCAGCCCCAGCATTTT
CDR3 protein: CASSPTGGPYSNQPQHF

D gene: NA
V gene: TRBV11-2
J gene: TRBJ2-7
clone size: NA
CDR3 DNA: TGTGCCAGCAGCTCGACAGGCATCTTCTCCTACGAGCAGTACTTC
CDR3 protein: CASSSTGIFSYEQYF

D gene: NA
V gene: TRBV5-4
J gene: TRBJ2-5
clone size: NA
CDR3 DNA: TGTGCCAGCAGCCTCTCGGGGATTCGTGAGACCCAGTACTTC
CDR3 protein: CASSLSGIRETQYF

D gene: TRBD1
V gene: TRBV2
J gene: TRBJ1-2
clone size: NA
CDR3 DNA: TGTGCCAGCAGTGAGACAGGGGGCGTCCCTGGCTACACCTTC
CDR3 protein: CASSETGGVPGYTF

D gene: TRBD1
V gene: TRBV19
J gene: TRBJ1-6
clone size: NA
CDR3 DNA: TGTGCCAGTAGTCACGGACAGGGGGCCCATAGTTCACCCCTCCACTTT
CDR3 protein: CASSHGQGAHSSPLHF

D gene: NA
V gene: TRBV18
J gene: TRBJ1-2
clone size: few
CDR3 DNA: TGTGCCAGCTCACCACCGGGCTCGGGCTACACCTTC
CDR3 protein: CASSPPGSGYTF

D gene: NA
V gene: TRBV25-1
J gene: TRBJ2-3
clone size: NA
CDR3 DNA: TGTGCCAGCAGTGAGGGGGAGCGGGCGCTAACAGATACGCAGTATTTT
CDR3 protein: CASSEGERALTDTQYF

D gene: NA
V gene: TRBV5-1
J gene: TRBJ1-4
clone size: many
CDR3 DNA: TGCGCCAGCAGCCTAACTCAGGGTGAAAAACTGTTTTTT
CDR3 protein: CASSLTQGEKLFF

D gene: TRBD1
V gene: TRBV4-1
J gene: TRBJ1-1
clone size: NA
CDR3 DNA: TGCGCCAGCAGCCAAAGGGAGCAGGGGGTGGCTTTCTTT
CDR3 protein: CASSQREQGVAFF

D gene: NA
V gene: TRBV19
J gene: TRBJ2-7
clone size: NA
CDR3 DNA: TGTGCCAGTAGTATAGATCGTTGGAGCTCCTACGAGCAGTACTTC
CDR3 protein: CASSIDRWSSYEQYF

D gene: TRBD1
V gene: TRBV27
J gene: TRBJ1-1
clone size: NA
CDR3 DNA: TGTGCCAGCAGTCGGGACAGGGTAACGGGTGAAGCTTTCTTT
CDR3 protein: CASSRDRVTGEAFF

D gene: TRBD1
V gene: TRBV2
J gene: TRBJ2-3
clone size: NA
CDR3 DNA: TGTGCCAGCACCAGGGGGCCTAGCACAGATACGCAGTATTTT
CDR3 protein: CASTRGPSTDTQYF

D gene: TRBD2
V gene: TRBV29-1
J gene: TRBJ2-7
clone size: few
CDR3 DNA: TGCAGCGTTTCCACTAGCGGGAGCTCCTACGAGCAGTACTTC
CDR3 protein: CSVSTSGSSYEQYF

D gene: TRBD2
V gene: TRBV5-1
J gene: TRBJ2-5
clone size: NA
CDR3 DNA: TGCGCCAGCAGCGGGGGGACTAGCGGCCAAGAGACCCAGTACTTC
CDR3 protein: CASSGGTSGQETQYF

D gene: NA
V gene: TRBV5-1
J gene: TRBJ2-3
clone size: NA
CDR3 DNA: TGCGCCAGCAGCTTGGGTTACGGCGGAAGCACAGATACGCAGTATTTT
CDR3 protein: CASSLGYGGSTDTQYF

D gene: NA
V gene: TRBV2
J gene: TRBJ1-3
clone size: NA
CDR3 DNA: TGTGCCAGCAGATCCGGAACAGACGGAAACACCATATATTTT
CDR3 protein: CASRSGTDGNTIYF

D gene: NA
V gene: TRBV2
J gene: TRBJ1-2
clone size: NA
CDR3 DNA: TGTGCCAGCAGTGTTTGGGGCTCCGGCTACACCTTC
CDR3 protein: CASSVWGSGYTF

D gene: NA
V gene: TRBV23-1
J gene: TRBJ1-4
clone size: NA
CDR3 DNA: TGCGCCAGCAGGCGGACAGCAACTAATGAAAAACTGTTTTTT
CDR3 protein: CASRRTATNEKLFF

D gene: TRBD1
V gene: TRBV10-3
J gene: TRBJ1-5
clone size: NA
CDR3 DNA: TGTGCCATCAGTGGTAGGACAGGGGGCCGAAACAATCAGCCCCAGCATTTT
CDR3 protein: CAISGRTGGRNNQPQHF

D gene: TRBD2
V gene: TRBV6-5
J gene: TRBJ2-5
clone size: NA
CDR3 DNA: TGTGCCAGCAGTTTAGCGGGAGGGCCGCAGACCCAGTACTTC
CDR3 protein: CASSLAGGPQTQYF

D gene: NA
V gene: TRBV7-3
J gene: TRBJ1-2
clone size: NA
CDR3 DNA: TGTGCCAGCAGTCCAACCCCGGGTGGACATTCCGACTATGGCTACACCTTC
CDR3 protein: CASSPTPGGHSDYGYTF

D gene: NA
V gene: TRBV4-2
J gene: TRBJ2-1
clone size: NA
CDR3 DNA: TGTGCCAGCAGCCAAGACCCGGACTACCTACTCGGGAATGAGCAGTTCTTC
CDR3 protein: CASSQDPDYLLGNEQFF

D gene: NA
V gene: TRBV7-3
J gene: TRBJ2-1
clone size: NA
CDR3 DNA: TGTGCCAGCAGCCTAATAGCTAGTCACGAGCAGTTCTTC
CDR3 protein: CASSLIASHEQFF

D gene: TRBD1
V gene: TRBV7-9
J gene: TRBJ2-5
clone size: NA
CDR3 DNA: TGTGCCAGCAGCTTAGGAAGGACAGGTGTCCAAGAGACCCAGTACTTC
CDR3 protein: CASSLGRTGVQETQYF

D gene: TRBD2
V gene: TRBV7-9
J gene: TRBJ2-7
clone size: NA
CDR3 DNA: TGTGCCAGCAGCTTACTGACCGGGAGGGTTGAGCAGTACTTC
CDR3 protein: CASSLLTGRVEQYF

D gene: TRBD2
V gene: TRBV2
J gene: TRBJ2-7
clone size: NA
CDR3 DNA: TGTGCCAGCAGTTCCTGGGGGGAGGGCTACGAGCAGTACTTC
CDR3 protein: CASSSWGEGYEQYF